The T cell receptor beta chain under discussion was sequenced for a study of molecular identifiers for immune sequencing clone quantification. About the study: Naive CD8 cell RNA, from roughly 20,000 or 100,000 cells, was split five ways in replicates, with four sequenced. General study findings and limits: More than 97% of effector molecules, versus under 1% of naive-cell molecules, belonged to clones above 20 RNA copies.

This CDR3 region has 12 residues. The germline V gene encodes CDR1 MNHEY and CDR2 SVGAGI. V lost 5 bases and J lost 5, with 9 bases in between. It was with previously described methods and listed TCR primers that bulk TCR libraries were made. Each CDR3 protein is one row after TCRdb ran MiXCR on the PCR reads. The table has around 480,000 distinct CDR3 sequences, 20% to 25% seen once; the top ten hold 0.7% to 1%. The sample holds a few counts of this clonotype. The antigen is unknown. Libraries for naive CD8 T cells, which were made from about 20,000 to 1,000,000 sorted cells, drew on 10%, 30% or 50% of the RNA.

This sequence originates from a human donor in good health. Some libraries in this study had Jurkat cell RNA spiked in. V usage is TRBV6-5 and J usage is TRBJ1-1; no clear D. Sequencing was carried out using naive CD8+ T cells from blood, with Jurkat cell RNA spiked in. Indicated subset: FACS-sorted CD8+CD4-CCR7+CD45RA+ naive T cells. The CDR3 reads CASSRGLTEAFF. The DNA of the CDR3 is TGTGCCAGCAGTAGAGGGTTGACTGAAGCTTTCTTT.